The rows below give T cell receptor beta chains drawn from one sample of a study of T cell responses to AZD1222 COVID-19 vaccine. Sequencing was performed with immunoSEQ multiplex PCR; in TCRdb, only in-frame clones are kept and a portion is missing. The sample yields 150,000 to 200,000 clones, approximately 95% seen once. Sequencing was performed on peripheral blood, taken on day 0 of AZD1222 vaccination. The receptors here all came from an adult in good health. CDR3s include the opening cysteine and the closing phenylalanine or tryptophan. A D gene is named only where the DNA matches it firmly. Some rows mark clone size as missing; the rest say once, few, many or name a class of expanded clone.

J,size,V,D,DNA,CDR3
TRBJ2-7,once,TRBV19,TRBD2,TGTGCCAGTAGTATAGAAGCGGGGGCTGACGAGCAGTACTTC,CASSIEAGADEQYF
TRBJ1-3,NA,TRBV28,NA,TGTGCCAGCAGTTTGACGGGGGTCGGAAACACCATATATTTT,CASSLTGVGNTIYF
TRBJ1-2,NA,TRBV7-9,NA,TGTGCCAGCGGTGGCTATGGCTACACCTTC,CASGGYGYTF
TRBJ1-2,NA,TRBV7-9,NA,TGTGCCAGCAGCTTGGGGCAGCTAAAATTAGATGGCTACACCTTC,CASSLGQLKLDGYTF
TRBJ1-5,NA,TRBV7-9,NA,TGTGCCAGCAGCTTACGGGGTTATCAGCCCCAGCATTTT,CASSLRGYQPQHF
TRBJ2-3,NA,TRBV7-7,NA,TGTGCCAGCAGCTTACTCAGTTCGGGCACAGATACGCAGTATTTT,CASSLLSSGTDTQYF
TRBJ2-5,NA,TRBV7-2,NA,TGTGCCAGCAGCTTAGCGCTAGCGCAAGAGACCCAGTACTTC,CASSLALAQETQYF
TRBJ1-1,NA,TRBV13,NA,TGTGCCAGCAGCCCAACCCGGTCCCCGGGGACTGAAGCTTTCTTT,CASSPTRSPGTEAFF
TRBJ2-7,NA,TRBV5-6,NA,TGTGCCAGCAGCCCGACAGGGACTTTATACGAGCAGTACTTC,CASSPTGTLYEQYF
TRBJ1-1,NA,TRBV19,NA,TGTGCCAGTAGTATAGAACAGGGAACTGAAGCTTTCTTT,CASSIEQGTEAFF
TRBJ1-5,once,TRBV20-1,NA,TGCAGTGCCCCGAGAGGGGGGTTCCAGCATTTT,CSAPRGGFQHF
TRBJ2-5,NA,TRBV3-1/TRBV3-2,TRBD2,TGTGCCAGCAGCCCCACAGGCGGGGGGGCGCTTTTATTGGAGACCCAGTACTTC,CASSPTGGGALLLETQYF
TRBJ1-4,NA,TRBV30,NA,TGTGCCTGGAGGACAGCTCCTAATGAAAAACTGTTTTTT,CAWRTAPNEKLFF
TRBJ1-2,NA,TRBV28,NA,TGTGCCAGCAGTTTATTACAGGTCCCGTATGGCTACACCTTC,CASSLLQVPYGYTF
TRBJ1-1,NA,TRBV5-4,TRBD1,TGTGCCAGCAGATTGGACAGGCACACTGAAGCTTTCTTT,CASRLDRHTEAFF
TRBJ2-5,few,TRBV6-6,TRBD2,TGTGCCAGCAGCGCATCAGGACTAGGCGAGACCCAGTACTTC,CASSASGLGETQYF
TRBJ2-7,NA,TRBV6-4,TRBD1,TGTGCCAGCTCCCCGGACAGGTTAACCTACGAGCAGTACTTC,CASSPDRLTYEQYF
TRBJ2-1,NA,TRBV5-1,TRBD1,TGCGCCAGCAGCACCGAGGGGACAGGGATGTTCAATGAGCAGTTCTTC,CASSTEGTGMFNEQFF
TRBJ2-3,NA,TRBV27,TRBD1,TGTGCCAGCAGTTCCGACAGGGTGGCAGATACGCAGTATTTT,CASSSDRVADTQYF
TRBJ2-4,NA,TRBV11-3,TRBD2,TGTGCCAGCAGCTTCGGACTAGCGGGGGGCCCTGTTTCTAAAAACATTCAGTACTTC,CASSFGLAGGPVSKNIQYF
TRBJ2-2,once,TRBV11-2,NA,TGTGCCAGCAGCCGACTACTTGCGAACACCGGGGAGCTGTTTTTT,CASSRLLANTGELFF
TRBJ1-2,NA,TRBV11-2,NA,TGTGCCAGCAGCTTAGATCTAGGGCATGGCTACACCTTC,CASSLDLGHGYTF
TRBJ1-2,once,TRBV10-3,TRBD1,TGTGCCATCAGTGAGGAGGGGACAGCTAACTATGGCTACACCTTC,CAISEEGTANYGYTF
TRBJ2-7,NA,TRBV2,NA,TGTGCCAGCAGTGACAGGGGCCTACTCTCCTACGAGCAGTACTTC,CASSDRGLLSYEQYF
TRBJ2-3,NA,TRBV15,NA,TGTGCCACCAGCAGAGAGGCGGACAGCTTGCAACGGACGCAGTATTTT,CATSREADSLQRTQYF
TRBJ2-7,NA,TRBV29-1,NA,TGCAGCGGATCGAATAGGGGGAATGAGCAGTACTTC,CSGSNRGNEQYF
TRBJ2-7,NA,TRBV7-2,NA,TGTGCCAGCAGCCAGGGACCGATCTACGAGCAGTACTTC,CASSQGPIYEQYF
TRBJ1-6,once,TRBV3-1/TRBV3-2,NA,TGTGCCAGCAGCCAAGATGGGAAGACACCCCTCCACTTT,CASSQDGKTPLHF
TRBJ2-1,NA,TRBV27,TRBD2,TGTGCCAGCAGCCCAGCAGCGGGAGCCTACAATGAGCAGTTCTTC,CASSPAAGAYNEQFF
TRBJ2-1,few,TRBV5-1,TRBD2,TGCGCCAGCAGCTTGGGACTAGCGGGGAATGAGCAGTTCTTC,CASSLGLAGNEQFF
TRBJ1-2,NA,TRBV6-5,NA,TGTGCCAGCATGCGGTGGGGCGAAGACTACACCTTC,CASMRWGEDYTF
TRBJ1-1,NA,TRBV7-8,TRBD1,TGTGCCAGCAGCCCCCGACAGGGAGAAGGTGAAGCTTTCTTT,CASSPRQGEGEAFF
TRBJ1-5,NA,TRBV5-6,NA,TGTGCCAGCAGCTTGATGGCGGGCCCCCATCAGCCCCAGCATTTT,CASSLMAGPHQPQHF
TRBJ2-3,NA,TRBV10-3,TRBD2,TGTGCCAGCGGACTAGAGGTGTCAGATACGCAGTATTTT,CASGLEVSDTQYF
TRBJ1-2,NA,TRBV6-2/TRBV6-3,NA,TGTGCCAGCAGTTTTCGGAAGGGGGACCGTGGCTACACCTTC,CASSFRKGDRGYTF
TRBJ1-6,NA,TRBV6-1,TRBD1,TGTGCCAGCAGTGGAACGACCGGGACAGGGAATTCACCCCTCCACTTT,CASSGTTGTGNSPLHF
TRBJ2-7,NA,TRBV18,TRBD1,TGTGCCAGCTCAAGTACGACAGGGGGCCAGTACGAGCAGTACTTC,CASSSTTGGQYEQYF
TRBJ2-7,NA,TRBV11-3,TRBD2,TGTGCCAGCGCGGGGGGCGCATCCCACGAGCAGTACTTC,CASAGGASHEQYF
TRBJ1-2,once,TRBV2,TRBD1,TGTGCCAGCAGGTTACAGGGGATTTACTATGGCTACACCTTC,CASRLQGIYYGYTF
TRBJ1-2,NA,TRBV10-3,NA,TGTGCCATCAGTACAGCAACAGGGAACTATGGCTACACCTTC,CAISTATGNYGYTF
TRBJ2-2,NA,TRBV11-2,NA,TGTGCCAGCAGCTCCTCCGGGACACTGAACACCGGGGAGCTGTTTTTT,CASSSSGTLNTGELFF
TRBJ1-2,once,TRBV6-2/TRBV6-3,TRBD1,TGTGCCAGCAGTCCCGATCTCCGAGGGGGCGGCTACACCTTC,CASSPDLRGGGYTF
TRBJ1-6,NA,TRBV6-5,NA,TGTGCCAGCAGTCCTCGAGAGTGGACTAATTCACCCCTCCACTTT,CASSPREWTNSPLHF
TRBJ2-7,NA,TRBV28,TRBD2,TGTGCCACCGAGGGGACTAGCGGAAATATAACTCGGCGTAGCGAGCAGTACTTC,CATEGTSGNITRRSEQYF
TRBJ1-2,NA,TRBV24-1,NA,TGTGCCACCAGTGCCTGGCGGGATGGCTACACCTTC,CATSAWRDGYTF
TRBJ1-6,NA,TRBV6-5,NA,TGTGCCAGCAATTTGTGGGGTCCGGATAATTCACCCCTCCACTTT,CASNLWGPDNSPLHF
TRBJ1-1,NA,TRBV5-8,NA,TGTGCCAGCAGCGGGTTGGGATTAATTGCCGCTGAAGCTTTCTTT,CASSGLGLIAAEAFF
TRBJ1-2,NA,TRBV5-1,NA,TGCGCCAGCAGCCCCACGGACGGTCATGGCTACACCTTC,CASSPTDGHGYTF
TRBJ2-3,NA,TRBV29-1,NA,TGCAGCGTTGACCTATCCACAGATACGCAGTATTTT,CSVDLSTDTQYF
TRBJ2-7,once,TRBV6-5,NA,TGTGCCAGCACGGGCGGTGTAGCGGATTTCTACGAGCAGTACTTC,CASTGGVADFYEQYF